The present T cell receptor beta chain was sequenced within a study of T-cell memory formation after mild COVID-19. The CDR3 consists of 16 residues. Trimming pared 4 bases from V and 5 bases from J, leaving 19 bases between. Germline CDR1 and CDR2: SGHRS and YFSETQ. TCRalpha and TCRbeta libraries used 5'RACE with constant-segment primers and UMIs. TCRdb re-called the 5' RACE reads with MiXCR, one entry per CDR3 protein. The sample consists of just over 350,000 distinct CDR3 sequences, approximately 15% of them appearing once. Sequenced input: PBMCs or a T cell subset sorted from them (not recorded which). The chain is built from TRBV5-1 and TRBJ2-1, with D perhaps TRBD2 (6 bases). The TCR sequence derives from a man younger than 35 who had mild COVID-19 (a few samples of this study predate the infection). Cell type and time point are not known. The CDR3, as DNA: TGCGCCAGCAGCCCCACCCCTAGCGAAGTCCACAATGAGCAGTTCTTC. It specifies CASSPTPSEVHNEQFF.